One sample yielded the 30 T cell receptor beta chains listed below, sequenced in a study of regulatory T cells. Primers: 52 TRBV forward and 13 TRBJ reverse. Produced via immunoSEQ multiplex PCR; TCRdb's table is partial and in-frame only. The top ten clones hold over 9.5% of a sample with 10,000 or so clones, under 90% of them seen once. Input material: CD8+ T cells sorted from blood. The receptors come from a person aged 18-30 years with CD3G deficiency.

The chain employs TRBV27 and TRBJ2-1; D is possibly TRBD1 (7 bases). CDR1 and CDR2 (germline): MNHEY, SMNVEV (reference sequence). This CDR3 has 13 amino acids. Deletions cut 5 bases from V and 4 bases from J, with 9 bases between. The CDR3 coding sequence is TGTGCCAGCAGTCAGGGGGGTTACAATGAGCAGTTCTTC. Its protein is CASSQGGYNEQFF.

This clone showed up just once. The V and J genes are TRBV6-1 and TRBJ1-2, with 8 positions matching TRBD1. Germline lookup yields CDR1 MNHNS and CDR2 SASEGT. Trimming removed 4 bases from V and 6 bases from J; junction bases left unmatched: 13. The CDR3 is 16 amino acids. The CDR3, as DNA: TGTGCCAGCAGTGGGACAGGGCGTATCTCTTTCGATGGCTACACCTTC. As protein: CASSGTGRISFDGYTF.

The chain couples TRBV28 to TRBJ1-5; D is uncertain. The CDR3 has 14 amino acids. CDR1 MDHEN and CDR2 SYDVKM come from the germline V gene. Trimming stripped 3 bases from V and 0 bases from J, with 6 bases between. CDR3 coding DNA: TGTGCCAGCAGTTTCTACGGTAGCAATCAGCCCCAGCATTTT. Amino acid sequence: CASSFYGSNQPQHF.

The J gene is TRBJ2-5, the V gene TRBV25-1; possible D gene TRBD2, 6 bases. The V end lost 4 bases, the J end lost 3 bases, and 12 bases lay between the germline ends. Germline V gene data show CDR1 as MGHDK and CDR2 as SYGVNS. This CDR3 comprises 14 residues. The CDR3 reads CASSGPEGKETQYF. DNA for the CDR3: TGTGCCAGCAGTGGTCCGGAGGGGAAAGAGACCCAGTACTTC.

This clone was observed once. The chain uses TRBV28 and TRBJ2-7; 11 bases align to TRBD2. The CDR3 loop spans 14 amino acids. Germline trimming cut 8 bases from V and 7 bases from J; bases unmatched to any gene: 10. Germline-derived CDR1 and CDR2 are MDHEN and SYDVKM. CDR3 DNA sequence: TGTGCCAGCGGTCCCTCTAGCGGGAGGATAGAGCAGTACTTC. Its protein product is CASGPSSGRIEQYF.

This chain links TRBV7-8 with TRBJ2-1; 10 bases agree with TRBD2. With V trimmed by 5 bases and J by 8 bases, 9 bases remained unmatched. The V gene's germline CDR1 is SGHVS and CDR2 FQNEAQ. The CDR3 spans 15 residues. The CDR3 sequence is CASSPPSGRIYEQFF. CDR3 sequence (DNA): TGTGCCAGCAGCCCGCCTAGCGGGAGAATCTATGAGCAGTTCTTC.

By share of the sample, this clone is medium-sized. The rearrangement uses TRBV7-8 and TRBJ2-3; D might be TRBD2 (6 bases). The V end lost 1 base, the J end lost 10 bases, and 18 bases lay between the germline ends. The germline CDR1 and CDR2 sequences are SGHVS and FQNEAQ. The CDR3 totals 15 residues. The CDR3 sequence is CASSLVGSGLRAQYF. CDR3 nucleotides: TGTGCCAGCAGCTTAGTGGGTTCGGGACTCCGAGCGCAGTATTTT.

This chain joins TRBV13 and TRBJ2-3; D is unresolved. The CDR3 spans 14 residues. CDR1 is PRHDT and CDR2 is FYEKMQ in the germline V gene (reference sequence). V was trimmed by 0 bases and J by 0 bases, leaving 4 bases between them. The CDR3 loop is CASSLGQSTDTQYF. The CDR3 region has the DNA TGTGCCAGCAGCTTAGGACAGAGCACAGATACGCAGTATTTT.

This clone was counted only a few times. The rearrangement uses TRBV6-1 and TRBJ2-3, with 8 bases lining up with TRBD1. Looked up from germline, CDR1 is MNHNS and CDR2 is SASEGT. This CDR3 has 15 residues. V shed 8 bases, J shed 4 bases, and the junction held 11 bases outside the gene matches. In DNA form, the CDR3 reads TGTGCCAGCGGTGGGAACGGACAGGGCGCAGATACGCAGTATTTT. Its translation: CASGGNGQGADTQYF.

The chain has TRBV13 and TRBJ2-7; no definite D call. Trimming removed 0 bases at V and 5 bases at J, with 14 bases between. The germline V gene has CDR1 PRHDT and CDR2 FYEKMQ (reference sequence). The CDR3 is 15 amino acids. The CDR3 bases are TGTGCCAGCAGCTTAGGGCGATCCTTAAACAACGAGCAGTACTTC. Protein sequence: CASSLGRSLNNEQYF.

This chain links TRBV7-9 with TRBJ2-7; D may be TRBD2 (6 bases). This CDR3 spans 12 amino acids. Germline CDR1 SEHNR, CDR2 FQNEAQ (reference sequence). V lost 5 bases to trimming and J lost 4 bases, with 9 bases between them. CDR3 DNA sequence: TGTGCCAGCAGCGGCGGGGAGTACGAGCAGTACTTC. Translated: CASSGGEYEQYF.

The rearrangement links TRBV28 to TRBJ2-1; 11 bases line up with TRBD2. This CDR3 spans 16 amino acids. V lost 4 bases to trimming and J lost 3 bases; unmatched junction nucleotides: 5. Germline lookup yields CDR1 MDHEN and CDR2 SYDVKM. DNA for the CDR3: TGTGCCAGCAGTTCGGGACTAGCGGAAAACTACAATGAGCAGTTCTTC. Amino acid sequence: CASSSGLAENYNEQFF.

The sample holds one count of this clone. The V gene is TRBV11-2, the J gene TRBJ2-3; 11 bases align to TRBD2. Looked up from germline, CDR1 is SGHAT and CDR2 is FQNNGV. The junction had 13 bases not matched to a gene; V was cut back by 5 bases and J by 0 bases. This CDR3 has 19 amino acids. The CDR3 is CASSHSGRERTESTDTQYF. The CDR3 bases are TGTGCCAGCAGCCATAGCGGGAGGGAGAGAACTGAAAGCACAGATACGCAGTATTTT.

A single count supports this clone. The chain uses TRBV7-9 and TRBJ1-2; weak D call: TRBD1 (5 bases). CDR1 is SEHNR, CDR2 FQNEAQ, per germline (reference sequence). Deletions cut 2 bases from V and 8 bases from J, with 12 bases between. The CDR3 consists of 13 residues. The CDR3 region is CASSLSGKYGYTF. For the CDR3, the DNA is TGTGCCAGCAGCTTATCAGGGAAGTACGGCTACACCTTC. The full variable domain, completed using reference TRBV7-9 and TRBJ1-2, is DTGVSQNPRHKITKRGQNVTFRCDPISEHNRLYWYRQTLGQGPEFLTYFQNEAQLEKSRLLSDRFSAERPKGSFSTLEIQRTEQGDSAMYLCASSLSGKYGYTFGSGTRLTVV.

The table lists this clone with a few counts. The V gene is TRBV6-1, the J gene TRBJ2-7; D gene uncertain. This CDR3 spans 14 amino acids. Germline values: CDR1 MNHNS, CDR2 SASEGT. Trimming left V 2 bases short and J 3 bases short, with 11 bases between. The CDR3 DNA reads as TGTGCCAGCAGTGAACTTAACAGATACTACGAGCAGTACTTC. This encodes CASSELNRYYEQYF.

The chain couples TRBV7-8 to TRBJ2-5, with D unclear. Germline CDR1 is SGHVS and CDR2 is FQNEAQ. V dropped 0 bases and J dropped 4 bases, with 24 bases sitting between them. The CDR3 runs 19 residues. The CDR3 loop is CASSLADYRPVPSRETQYF. CDR3 coding DNA: TGTGCCAGCAGCTTAGCGGATTATCGTCCAGTCCCGAGTCGAGAGACCCAGTACTTC.

This sequence joins TRBV13 and TRBJ2-1; TRBD2 matches at 8 bases. This CDR3 is 15 amino acids long. The germline gives CDR1 PRHDT, CDR2 FYEKMQ (reference sequence). The junction had 9 bases not matched to a gene; V was cut back by 5 bases and J by 6 bases. Written as DNA, the CDR3 is TGTGCCAGCAGCCGAGCGGGGGAGGCAATCAATGAGCAGTTCTTC. It specifies CASSRAGEAINEQFF. Full variable domain (remainder filled in from reference TRBV13 and TRBJ2-1): AAGVIQSPRHLIKEKRETATLKCYPIPRHDTVYWYQQGPGQDPQFLISFYEKMQSDKGSIPDRFSAQQFSDYHSELNMSSLELGDSALYFCASSRAGEAINEQFFGPGTRLTVL.

V is TRBV28 and J is TRBJ2-3; perhaps TRBD1 as D (5 bases). With 7 bases removed from V and 2 bases from J, the gap between germline ends came to 13 bases. Germline lookup yields CDR1 MDHEN and CDR2 SYDVKM. The CDR3 contains 14 residues. CDR3 amino acids: CASNERGFTDTQYF. The CDR3 nucleotides read TGTGCCAGCAATGAAAGGGGATTCACAGATACGCAGTATTTT.

The chain links TRBV28 to TRBJ2-5; 9 bases match TRBD2. The J call could be wrong; TRBJ2-7 is a better fit for the DNA end. This CDR3 has 13 residues. Germline CDR1 MDHEN, CDR2 SYDVKM. In DNA, the CDR3 is TGTGCCAGCAGTATTAGCGGGAGCTACGAGCAGTACTTC. This codes for CASSISGSYEQYF.

This chain links TRBV10-3 with TRBJ1-3, with D maybe TRBD1 (6 bases). CDR3 length: 14 residues. V dropped 3 bases and J dropped 3 bases, with 9 bases sitting between them. CDR1 is ENHRY and CDR2 is SYGVKD in the germline V gene. The CDR3 loop reads CAISEGGSGNTIYF. CDR3 sequence (DNA): TGTGCCATCAGTGAAGGGGGAAGTGGAAACACCATATATTTT.

The gene calls are TRBV11-2 and TRBJ1-3; no clear D gene. V was shortened by 0 bases and J by 4 bases, with 13 bases between the two germline ends. This CDR3 is built from 16 residues. Germline lookup yields CDR1 SGHAT and CDR2 FQNNGV. The DNA of the CDR3 is TGTGCCAGCAGCTTAGACCCGGGTGCCTCCGGAAACACCATATATTTT. It specifies CASSLDPGASGNTIYF.

Worth noting for this clone: One end of the junction does not line up with germline, which may come from a read error. The chain carries TRBV7-7 and TRBJ2-1; possible D gene TRBD2, 5 bases. Germline lookup yields CDR1 SSHAT and CDR2 FNYEAQ (reference sequence). The CDR3 spans 12 residues. CDR3: CASGLEGNEQFF. As DNA, the CDR3 is TGTGCCAGCGGCTTAGAGGGTAATGAGCAGTTCTTC.

The chain recombines TRBV11-2 with TRBJ2-1; D ambiguous. V was cut by 2 bases and J by 7 bases, with 3 bases left in between. Germline V lookup: CDR1 SGHAT, CDR2 FQNNGV. The CDR3 spans 11 residues. DNA for the CDR3: TGTGCCAGCAGCTTAACGAATGAGCAGTTCTTC. Its translation: CASSLTNEQFF.

The V gene is TRBV7-9, the J gene TRBJ2-7; D is perhaps TRBD1 or TRBD2 (5 bases each). Per the germline V gene, CDR1 is SEHNR and CDR2 is FQNEAQ (reference sequence). CDR3 length: 13 amino acids. Trimming removed 4 bases at V and 10 bases at J, with 17 bases between. The CDR3: CASSSGPAGGQYF. The DNA for the CDR3 is TGTGCCAGCAGCTCAGGGCCCGCTGGAGGACAGTACTTC.

J is TRBJ2-1 and V is TRBV19; D perhaps matches TRBD2 (6 bases). Germline CDR1 is LNHDA and CDR2 is SQIVND (reference sequence). Trimming took 6 bases from V and 1 from J, leaving 13 bases between them. This CDR3 contains 15 residues. DNA of the CDR3: TGTGCCAGTAGGGGCCGGGACTCGTCCTACAATGAGCAGTTCTTC. Its protein product is CASRGRDSSYNEQFF.

This chain links TRBV10-3 with TRBJ2-7; no firm D call. There are 11 residues in the CDR3. V was shortened by 2 bases and J by 3 bases, with 2 bases between the two germline ends. Germline V gene data show CDR1 as ENHRY and CDR2 as SYGVKD. In DNA, the CDR3 is TGTGCCATCAGTGAGGGCTACGAGCAGTACTTC. It codes for CAISEGYEQYF.

In its sample, this clone was seen once. The chain uses TRBV10-3 and TRBJ2-5; 12 nucleotides line up with TRBD2. The J call may be in error: the DNA end matches TRBJ2-7 better. This CDR3 spans 15 amino acids. Germline V gene lookup returns CDR1 ENHRY and CDR2 SYGVKD. The CDR3 nucleotides read TGTGCCATCAGTGACCGACTAGCGGGAGTAAACGAGCAGTACTTC. Amino acids: CAISDRLAGVNEQYF.

The V gene is TRBV6-1, the J gene TRBJ2-7, with D tentatively TRBD2 (6 bases). This CDR3 comprises 15 residues. V was trimmed by 8 bases and J by 2 bases, leaving 19 bases between them. Germline-derived CDR1 and CDR2 are MNHNS and SASEGT. CDR3 protein: CASSHAMGGTYEQYF. The DNA for the CDR3 is TGTGCCAGCTCCCACGCCATGGGGGGTACCTACGAGCAGTACTTC.

The chain couples TRBV6-1 to TRBJ1-2; maybe TRBD1 (6 bases). The germline CDR1 and CDR2 sequences are MNHNS and SASEGT. Trimming removed 4 bases from V and 1 base from J, with 10 bases in between. This CDR3 is built from 14 residues. CDR3 bases: TGTGCCAGCAGTGCAACAGGGAGTAACTATGGCTACACCTTC. It specifies CASSATGSNYGYTF.

The genes are TRBV28 and TRBJ1-4; D uncertain. CDR1 is MDHEN, CDR2 SYDVKM, per germline. This CDR3 is 12 amino acids long. V was trimmed by 2 bases and J by 8 bases, leaving 6 bases between them. The CDR3 sequence is CASSLGREKLFF. The CDR3 nucleotides read TGTGCCAGCAGTTTAGGAAGGGAAAAACTGTTTTTT. The full variable domain, in which reference TRBV28 and TRBJ1-4 provide the parts outside the CDR3, is DVKVTQSSRYLVKRTGEKVFLECVQDMDHENMFWYRQDPGLGLRLIYFSYDVKMKEKGDIPEGYSVSREKKERFSLILESASTNQTSMYLCASSLGREKLFFGSGTQLSVL.